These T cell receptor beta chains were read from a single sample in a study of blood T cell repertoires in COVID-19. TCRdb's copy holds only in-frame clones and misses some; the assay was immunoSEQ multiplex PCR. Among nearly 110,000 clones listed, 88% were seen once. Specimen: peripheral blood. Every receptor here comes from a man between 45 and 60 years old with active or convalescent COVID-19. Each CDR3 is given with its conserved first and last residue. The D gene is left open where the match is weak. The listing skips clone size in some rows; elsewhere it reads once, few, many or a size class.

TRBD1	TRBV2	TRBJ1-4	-	CASIEGGLRGRIDEKLFF	TGTGCCAGCATTGAAGGAGGTCTCAGGGGGCGCATAGATGAAAAACTGTTTTTT
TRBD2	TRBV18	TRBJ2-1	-	CASSPLTSGTSGGGTHNEQFF	TGTGCCAGCTCACCACTGACTAGCGGGACTTCGGGTGGCGGCACACACAATGAGCAGTTCTTC
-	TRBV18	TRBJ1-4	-	CASSPMKTPGEKLFF	TGTGCCAGCTCACCGATGAAGACCCCGGGAGAAAAACTGTTTTTT
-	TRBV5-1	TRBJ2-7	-	CASSLMAGTSYEQYF	TGCGCCAGCAGCTTGATGGCGGGTACCTCCTACGAGCAGTACTTC
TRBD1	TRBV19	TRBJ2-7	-	CASSQGARSYEQYF	TGTGCCAGTTCCCAGGGGGCTCGGTCCTACGAGCAGTACTTC
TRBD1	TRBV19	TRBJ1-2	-	CASSCRDRGSYGYTF	TGTGCCAGTAGTTGTAGGGACAGGGGATCCTATGGCTACACCTTC
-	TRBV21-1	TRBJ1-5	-	CASSKEPGDRRLGQPQHF	TGTGCCAGCAGCAAAGAACCCGGGGATCGCAGATTGGGACAGCCCCAGCATTTT
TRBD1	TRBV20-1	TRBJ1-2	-	CSASTGGYGYTF	TGCAGTGCTAGTACAGGGGGCTATGGCTACACCTTC
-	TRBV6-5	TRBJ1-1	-	CASSYNGQPMNTEAFF	TGTGCCAGCAGTTATAATGGACAGCCCATGAACACTGAAGCTTTCTTT
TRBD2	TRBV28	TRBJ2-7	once	CASRTSSGSYEQYF	TGTGCCAGCAGAACATCTAGCGGGAGCTACGAGCAGTACTTC
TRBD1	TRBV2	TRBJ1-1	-	CATTGTGDIFGTEAFF	TGTGCCACCACCGGGACAGGGGATATTTTTGGGACTGAAGCTTTCTTT
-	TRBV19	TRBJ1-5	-	CASSIDRENQPQHF	TGTGCCAGTAGTATAGACAGGGAAAATCAGCCCCAGCATTTT
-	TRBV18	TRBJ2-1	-	CASSPRTGGLSGRNEQFF	TGTGCCAGCTCACCACGGACAGGGGGTCTTAGCGGGAGGAATGAGCAGTTCTTC
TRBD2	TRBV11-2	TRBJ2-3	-	CASRESGGTDTQYF	TGTGCCAGCAGGGAAAGCGGGGGCACAGATACGCAGTATTTT
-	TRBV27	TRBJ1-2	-	CASSFDSFYGYTF	TGTGCCAGCAGTTTCGACAGTTTCTATGGCTACACCTTC
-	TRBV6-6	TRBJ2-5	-	CASSYSRDQETQYF	TGTGCCAGCAGTTACTCACGGGACCAAGAGACCCAGTACTTC
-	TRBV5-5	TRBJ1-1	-	CASSLDRDTEAFF	TGTGCCAGCAGCTTGGACAGGGACACTGAAGCTTTCTTT
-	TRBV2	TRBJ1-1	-	CASSGPGMAFF	TGTGCCAGCAGTGGTCCAGGGATGGCTTTCTTT
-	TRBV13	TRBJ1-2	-	CASSYRDGYTF	TGTGCCAGCAGTTACAGGGATGGCTACACCTTC
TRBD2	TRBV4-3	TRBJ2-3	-	CASSLTSGRPTDTQYF	TGCGCCAGCAGCCTAACTAGCGGGAGGCCCACAGATACGCAGTATTTT
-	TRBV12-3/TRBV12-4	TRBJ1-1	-	CASSLLPEAFF	TGTGCCAGCAGTTTACTCCCTGAAGCTTTCTTT
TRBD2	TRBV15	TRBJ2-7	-	CATSKRLAGSYEQYF	TGTGCCACCAGCAAGAGACTAGCGGGGTCCTACGAGCAGTACTTC
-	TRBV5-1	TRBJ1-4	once	CASSSQEANEKLFF	TGCGCCAGCAGCTCGCAGGAAGCTAATGAAAAACTGTTTTTT
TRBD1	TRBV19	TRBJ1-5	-	CASTLSGQEYNQPQHF	TGTGCCAGTACCTTATCAGGACAGGAATACAATCAGCCCCAGCATTTT
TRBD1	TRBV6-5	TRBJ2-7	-	CASSTRTGGGSASGF	TGTGCCAGCAGTACGAGGACAGGGGGCGGAAGCGCCTCGGGCTTC
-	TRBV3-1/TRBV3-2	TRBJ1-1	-	CASSQVDRSREAFF	TGTGCCAGCAGCCAAGTCGACAGGTCCAGGGAAGCTTTCTTT
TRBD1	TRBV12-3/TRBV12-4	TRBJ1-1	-	CASSYRGIAEAFF	TGTGCCAGCAGCTACAGGGGCATCGCTGAAGCTTTCTTT
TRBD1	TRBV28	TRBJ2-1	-	CASTGQGASEQFF	TGTGCCAGCACTGGACAGGGGGCCAGTGAGCAGTTCTTC
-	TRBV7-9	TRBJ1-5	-	CASSLDGENQPQHF	TGTGCCAGCAGCTTAGACGGGGAGAATCAGCCCCAGCATTTT
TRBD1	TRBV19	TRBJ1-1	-	CASIRTGTNTEAFF	TGTGCCAGTATTAGGACAGGGACGAACACTGAAGCTTTCTTT
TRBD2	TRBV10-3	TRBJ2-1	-	CAISTTAGGSYNEQFF	TGTGCCATCAGTACCACAGCGGGAGGTTCCTACAATGAGCAGTTCTTC
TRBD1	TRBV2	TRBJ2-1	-	CASRGRQGGFGNEQFF	TGTGCCAGCAGGGGGAGACAGGGGGGTTTTGGCAATGAGCAGTTCTTC